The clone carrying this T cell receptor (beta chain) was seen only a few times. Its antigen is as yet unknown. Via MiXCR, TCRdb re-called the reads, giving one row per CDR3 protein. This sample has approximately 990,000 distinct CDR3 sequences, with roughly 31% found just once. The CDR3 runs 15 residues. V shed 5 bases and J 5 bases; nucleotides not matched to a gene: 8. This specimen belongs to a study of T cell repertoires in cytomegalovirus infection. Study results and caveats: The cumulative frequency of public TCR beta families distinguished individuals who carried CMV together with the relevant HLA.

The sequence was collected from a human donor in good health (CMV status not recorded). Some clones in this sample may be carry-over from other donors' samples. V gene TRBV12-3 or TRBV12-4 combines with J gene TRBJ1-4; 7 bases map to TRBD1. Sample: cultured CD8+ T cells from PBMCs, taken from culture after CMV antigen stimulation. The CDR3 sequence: CASSPKQGRNEKLFF. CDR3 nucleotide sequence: TGTGCCAGCAGTCCCAAACAGGGGCGAAATGAAAAACTGTTTTTT.